This T cell receptor (beta chain) was identified during a study of control samples from healthy donors and cancer patients. This table comes from immunoSEQ multiplex PCR, and its TCRdb copy is limited to in-frame clones, with some not included. The table has tens of thousands of clones, around nine tenths seen once; the top ten hold less than 7%. Trimming took 1 base from V and 0 from J, leaving 10 bases between them. Per the germline V gene, CDR1 is WSHSY and CDR2 is SAAADI. The length of the CDR3 is 16 residues. The V call is TRBV10-2, the J call TRBJ1-3; D gene unclear. Sample: blood. The TCR originated in a man aged 50 to 60 in good health. The CDR3 bases are TGCGCCAGCAGTGAGTGGCCAGCGGACTCTGGAAACACCATATATTTT. Its protein product is CASSEWPADSGNTIYF.